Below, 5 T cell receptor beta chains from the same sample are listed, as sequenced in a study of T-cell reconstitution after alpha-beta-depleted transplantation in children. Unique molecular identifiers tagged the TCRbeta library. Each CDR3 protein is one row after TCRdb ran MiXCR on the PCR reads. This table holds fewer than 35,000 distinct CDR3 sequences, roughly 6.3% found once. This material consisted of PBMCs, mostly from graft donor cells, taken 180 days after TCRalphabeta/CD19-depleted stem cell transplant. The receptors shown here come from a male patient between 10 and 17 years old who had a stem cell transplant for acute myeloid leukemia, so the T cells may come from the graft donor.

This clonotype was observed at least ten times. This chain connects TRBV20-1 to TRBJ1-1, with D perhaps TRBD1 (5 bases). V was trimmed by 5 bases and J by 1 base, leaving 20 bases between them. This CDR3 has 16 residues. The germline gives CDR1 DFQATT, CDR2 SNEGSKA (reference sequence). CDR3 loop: CSAWKGTIGRNTEAFF. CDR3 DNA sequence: TGCAGTGCTTGGAAAGGGACCATTGGGCGGAACACTGAAGCTTTCTTT.

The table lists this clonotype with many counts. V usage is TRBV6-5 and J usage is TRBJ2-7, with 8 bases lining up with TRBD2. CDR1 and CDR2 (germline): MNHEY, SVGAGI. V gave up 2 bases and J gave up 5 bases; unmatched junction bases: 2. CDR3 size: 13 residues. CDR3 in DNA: TGTGCCAGCAGTTACGGGACTAGTAACGAGCAGTACTTC. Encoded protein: CASSYGTSNEQYF.

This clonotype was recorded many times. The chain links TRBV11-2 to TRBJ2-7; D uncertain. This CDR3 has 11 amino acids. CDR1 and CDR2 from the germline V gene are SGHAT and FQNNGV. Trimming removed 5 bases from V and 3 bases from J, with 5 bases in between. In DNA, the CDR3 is TGTGCCAGCAGCACCTTCTACGAGCAGTACTTC. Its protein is CASSTFYEQYF.

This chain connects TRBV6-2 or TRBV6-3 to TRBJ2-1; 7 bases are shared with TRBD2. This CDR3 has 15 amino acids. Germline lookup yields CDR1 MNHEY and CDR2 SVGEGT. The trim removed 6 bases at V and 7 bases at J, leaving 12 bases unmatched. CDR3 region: CASRLATSLGNEQFF. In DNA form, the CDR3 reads TGTGCCAGCAGACTAGCGACTAGCCTGGGGAATGAGCAGTTCTTC.

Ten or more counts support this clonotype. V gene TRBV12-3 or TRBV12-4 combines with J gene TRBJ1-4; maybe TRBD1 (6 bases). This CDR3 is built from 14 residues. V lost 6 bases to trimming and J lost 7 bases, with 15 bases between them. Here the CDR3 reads CASRLGQNFEKLFF. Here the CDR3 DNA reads TGTGCCAGCAGACTCGGACAGAATTTTGAAAAACTGTTTTTT.